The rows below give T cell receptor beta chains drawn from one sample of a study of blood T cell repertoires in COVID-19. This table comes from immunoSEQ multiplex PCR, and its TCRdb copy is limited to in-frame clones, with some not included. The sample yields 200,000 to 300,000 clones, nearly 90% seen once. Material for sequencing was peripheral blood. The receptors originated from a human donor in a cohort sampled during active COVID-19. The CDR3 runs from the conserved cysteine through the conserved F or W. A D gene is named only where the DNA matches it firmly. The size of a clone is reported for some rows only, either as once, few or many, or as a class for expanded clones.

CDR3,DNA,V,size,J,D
CASSETGRGSYEQYF,TGTGCCAGCAGTGAGACTGGGAGGGGCTCCTACGAGCAGTACTTC,TRBV9,once,TRBJ2-7,TRBD2
CASTRRARGYTF,TGTGCCAGCACCCGACGAGCGCGTGGCTACACCTTC,TRBV6-5,NA,TRBJ1-2,NA
CASSLARTAGDEQYF,TGTGCCAGCAGCTTAGCGCGAACGGCTGGAGACGAGCAGTACTTC,TRBV7-9,NA,TRBJ2-7,NA
CATSTGHIYEQYF,TGTGCCACCAGCACCGGACACATCTACGAGCAGTACTTC,TRBV15,once,TRBJ2-7,NA
CASSPGTGNQPQHF,TGCGCCAGCAGCCCTGGGACAGGCAATCAGCCCCAGCATTTT,TRBV5-1,once,TRBJ1-5,TRBD1
CASFEGAMNTEAFF,TGTGCCAGCTTCGAGGGCGCGATGAACACTGAAGCTTTCTTT,TRBV28,NA,TRBJ1-1,NA
CASSLAGDYEQYF,TGTGCCAGCAGCTTAGCCGGGGACTACGAGCAGTACTTC,TRBV7-8,NA,TRBJ2-7,NA
CASSLGQGGEKLFF,TGCGCCAGCAGCCTAGGACAGGGAGGTGAAAAACTGTTTTTT,TRBV5-1,NA,TRBJ1-4,TRBD1
CASLDRVNEQYF,TGTGCCAGTTTAGACAGGGTAAACGAGCAGTACTTC,TRBV28,NA,TRBJ2-7,TRBD1
CASGSSGSGYEQYF,TGTGCCAGCGGTTCGAGCGGGAGTGGGTACGAGCAGTACTTC,TRBV7-9,NA,TRBJ2-7,TRBD2
CASSQTQGYEQYF,TGTGCCAGCAGTCAAACACAGGGTTACGAGCAGTACTTC,TRBV27,NA,TRBJ2-7,NA
CAVSGDNQPQHF,TGTGCCGTCTCGGGAGACAATCAGCCCCAGCATTTT,TRBV2,few,TRBJ1-5,NA
CASSSGGSGTYEQYF,TGTGCCAGCAGCTCTGGGGGGTCTGGAACCTACGAGCAGTACTTC,TRBV9,NA,TRBJ2-7,NA
CASSLGDSGTGSEQYF,TGTGCCAGCAGCCTGGGGGATTCCGGGACAGGGAGCGAGCAGTACTTC,TRBV5-4,NA,TRBJ2-7,TRBD1
CASSWTSDYNEQFF,TGTGCCAGCAGTTGGACTAGCGACTACAATGAGCAGTTCTTC,TRBV2,NA,TRBJ2-1,TRBD2
CASSHSGLAVGELFF,TGTGCCAGCAGTCACTCGGGACTAGCAGTCGGGGAGCTGTTTTTT,TRBV3-1/TRBV3-2,NA,TRBJ2-2,TRBD2
CASSPRAGSVYEQYF,TGTGCCAGCAGCCCCCGGGCAGGGTCGGTCTACGAGCAGTACTTC,TRBV6-2/TRBV6-3,NA,TRBJ2-7,NA
CASSYSRAGTGSSYEQYF,TGTGCCAGCAGTTACTCGCGGGCCGGGACAGGGTCCTCCTACGAGCAGTACTTC,TRBV6-2/TRBV6-3,NA,TRBJ2-7,TRBD1
CASSQDRSPAGGNYGYTF,TGCGCCAGCAGCCAAGATCGATCCCCCGCAGGGGGCAACTATGGCTACACCTTC,TRBV4-3,NA,TRBJ1-2,TRBD1
CASSLWSGGARNTEAFF,TGTGCCAGCAGCTTATGGTCAGGGGGCGCCAGGAACACTGAAGCTTTCTTT,TRBV7-3,medium-sized,TRBJ1-1,TRBD1
CASSRGGWPRGQFF,TGTGCCAGTAGTCGCGGGGGGTGGCCTCGAGGGCAGTTCTTC,TRBV19,NA,TRBJ2-1,TRBD2
CASSELFSSGNTIYF,TGTGCCAGCAGTGAACTCTTCAGCTCTGGAAACACCATATATTTT,TRBV25-1,NA,TRBJ1-3,NA
CASGGGSNQPQHF,TGCGCCAGCGGCGGAGGTAGCAATCAGCCCCAGCATTTT,TRBV10-2,NA,TRBJ1-5,NA
CASSTRQGSSYNEQFF,TGTGCCAGCAGCACGCGACAGGGAAGCTCCTACAATGAGCAGTTCTTC,TRBV9,NA,TRBJ2-1,TRBD1
CASSQGGGHTDTQYF,TGCGCCAGCAGCCAAGGGGGGGGGCACACAGATACGCAGTATTTT,TRBV4-3,NA,TRBJ2-3,NA
CASSVETVPGESPLHF,TGTGCCAGCAGCGTAGAGACCGTCCCCGGGGAATCACCCCTCCACTTT,TRBV9,NA,TRBJ1-6,NA
CASTESHSGNTIYF,TGTGCCAGTACTGAAAGCCACTCTGGAAACACCATATATTTT,TRBV19,NA,TRBJ1-3,NA
CASSSRGGDYGYTF,TGTGCCAGCAGTTCAAGAGGAGGTGACTATGGCTACACCTTC,TRBV9,NA,TRBJ1-2,NA
CASSEGAVNTEAFF,TGTGCCAGCAGTGAAGGGGCAGTGAACACTGAAGCTTTCTTT,TRBV25-1,NA,TRBJ1-1,NA
CATSFGARQYF,TGTGCCACCAGTTTCGGTGCTAGGCAGTACTTC,TRBV24-1,NA,TRBJ2-7,NA
CASSLDRGRNTEAFF,TGTGCCAGCAGCTTAGATCGAGGAAGGAACACTGAAGCTTTCTTT,TRBV11-2,NA,TRBJ1-1,NA
CASSVGPGTSGRQLIGYNEQFF,TGTGCCAGCAGCGTAGGACCGGGGACTAGCGGGAGGCAACTAATAGGCTACAATGAGCAGTTCTTC,TRBV9,NA,TRBJ2-1,TRBD2
CASTFQGQRNEQFF,TGTGCCAGCACGTTCCAAGGACAGCGCAATGAGCAGTTCTTC,TRBV5-4,NA,TRBJ2-1,NA
CASRTGGFYNEQFF,TGTGCCAGCAGGACAGGGGGCTTTTACAATGAGCAGTTCTTC,TRBV2,NA,TRBJ2-1,TRBD1
CASSEVSGAGDYGYTF,TGTGCCAGCAGTGAAGTGTCCGGGGCGGGAGACTATGGCTACACCTTC,TRBV6-1,NA,TRBJ1-2,NA
CASSQDLAGKNTGELFF,TGTGCCAGCAGCCAAGACTTAGCGGGGAAGAACACCGGGGAGCTGTTTTTT,TRBV3-1/TRBV3-2,NA,TRBJ2-2,TRBD2
CASSLTGGFGTEAFF,TGCGCCAGCAGCTTGACAGGGGGCTTCGGCACTGAAGCTTTCTTT,TRBV5-1,NA,TRBJ1-1,TRBD1
CAWGRDREAFF,TGTGCCTGGGGAAGGGACAGGGAAGCTTTCTTT,TRBV30,NA,TRBJ1-1,TRBD1
CASSVTSGQYEQYF,TGTGCCAGCAGTGTAACTAGCGGGCAGTACGAGCAGTACTTC,TRBV28,once,TRBJ2-7,TRBD2
CASSARGAGSQYF,TGCGCCAGCAGCGCCAGGGGAGCAGGTTCCCAGTACTTC,TRBV5-1,NA,TRBJ2-5,NA
CASSLMGGAGTEAFF,TGTGCCAGCAGCTTGATGGGGGGGGCCGGGACTGAAGCTTTCTTT,TRBV5-4,NA,TRBJ1-1,NA